This T cell receptor beta chain derives from a study of T cell responses to AZD1222 COVID-19 vaccine. Broader study findings: Repertoire samples came only from after the peak T cell response. Clonal diversity may have been underestimated, and the donors were mostly white British, with more females than males. Spike was spanned by vaccine-associated CD4 TCRs, with dominance at 160-218 and 743-854.

Germline CDR1 SGHVS, CDR2 FQNEAQ. Trimming left V 5 bases short and J 0 bases short, with 10 bases between. The CDR3 consists of 14 residues. About this clone: Antigen specificity is unknown.

Only in-frame clones appear in the TCRdb table, and some are missing; sequencing was by immunoSEQ multiplex PCR. The sample has some 130,000 clones; 80% to 90% are singletons. Some second doses came at about 4 weeks and others at about 12 weeks; these were pooled. This rearrangement joins TRBV7-8 to TRBJ1-1; D not resolved. This TCR was recovered from an adult who received the AZD1222 COVID-19 vaccine. Sequences were derived from peripheral blood, sampled 28 days after the second AZD1222 dose. CDR3 loop: CASSPRRLNTEAFF. CDR3 DNA: TGTGCCAGCAGCCCCCGACGGCTGAACACTGAAGCTTTCTTT.